Each of the 20 T cell receptor beta chains below was sequenced from the same sample in a study of radiotherapy plus CTLA-4 blockade in lung cancer. Some clones are missing from TCRdb's copy, which holds only in-frame ones; the method was immunoSEQ multiplex PCR. Of about 98,000 clones in the sample, approximately 86% were seen once. Sequenced here: peripheral blood, sampled from a patient treated with radiotherapy plus ipilimumab. These receptors came from a human donor with non-small cell lung cancer that progressed on radiotherapy plus ipilimumab.

The V call is TRBV6-5, the J call TRBJ1-1, with no clear D. V was clipped by 2 bases and J by 11 bases, with 12 bases between them. In germline, CDR1 is MNHEY, CDR2 SVGAGI. CDR3 length equals 12 residues. The chain's CDR3 is CASSYPGTGAFF. CDR3 sequence (DNA): TGTGCCAGCAGTTACCCGGGTACCGGGGCTTTCTTT.

V usage is TRBV10-3 and J usage is TRBJ2-7; TRBD2 matches at 7 bases. The CDR3 is 16 residues long. From germline, CDR1 is ENHRY and CDR2 SYGVKD. V lost 0 bases to trimming and J lost 4 bases; unmatched junction nucleotides: 9. The CDR3: CAISESTGGLIYEQYF. Here the CDR3 DNA reads TGTGCCATCAGTGAGTCAACGGGGGGACTGATTTACGAGCAGTACTTC.

This chain links TRBV29-1 with TRBJ2-3, with TRBD1 as a possible D gene (6 bases). From germline, CDR1 is SQVTM and CDR2 ANQGSEA. This CDR3 spans 13 amino acids. V lost 7 bases and J 7 bases, leaving 18 bases between the germline ends. The DNA for the CDR3 is TGCAGCGCATCAGGGGATCCTGCTTATACGCAGTATTTT. This codes for CSASGDPAYTQYF.

This chain joins TRBV18 and TRBJ2-3; TRBD2 matches at 8 bases. With 2 bases clipped from V and 3 bases from J, the junction kept 4 bases outside the gene matches. Germline-derived CDR1 and CDR2 are KGHSH and LQKENI. The CDR3 has 15 amino acids. For the CDR3, the DNA is TGTGCCAGCTCACCAGTAGCGGGAAGGACAGATACGCAGTATTTT. Translation: CASSPVAGRTDTQYF.

This chain links TRBV5-1 with TRBJ2-1; TRBD2 might be the D (7 bases). V shed 4 bases and J shed 4 bases, with 15 bases lying between them. The CDR3 is 15 residues long. Germline loops: CDR1 SGHRS, CDR2 YFSETQ. CDR3 bases: TGCGCCAGCAGCGTGGGGGGGGCGCAATACAATGAGCAGTTCTTC. Its protein is CASSVGGAQYNEQFF.

J is TRBJ1-2 and V is TRBV6-1; 9 nucleotides line up with TRBD1. This CDR3 is 14 amino acids long. J gave up 12 bases and V 1 base, and 9 bases lay outside the gene matches. The V gene's germline CDR1 is MNHNS and CDR2 SASEGT. The CDR3 loop is CASSEVRDRELNTF. The DNA of the CDR3 is TGTGCCAGCAGTGAAGTAAGGGACAGGGAGCTAAACACCTTC.

This clone was seen once. The V gene is TRBV19, the J gene TRBJ2-1, with TRBD1 identical over 8 bases. Germline CDR1 reads LNHDA; CDR2 reads SQIVND (reference sequence). V trimming: 3 bases; J trimming: 5 bases; junction bases outside the gene matches: 3. The CDR3 extends over 14 amino acids. CDR3 in amino acids: CASSMGQAHNEQFF. In DNA, the CDR3 is TGTGCCAGTAGTATGGGACAGGCCCACAATGAGCAGTTCTTC. Full variable domain (remainder filled in from reference TRBV19 and TRBJ2-1): DGGITQSPKYLFRKEGQNVTLSCEQNLNHDAMYWYRQDPGQGLRLIYYSQIVNDFQKGDIAEGYSVSREKKESFPLTVTSAQKNPTAFYLCASSMGQAHNEQFFGPGTRLTVL.

The chain employs TRBV4-1 and TRBJ1-1; D remains ambiguous. This CDR3 contains 13 residues. Trimming cost V 7 bases and J 4 bases, with 13 bases left between them. Germline lookup yields CDR1 MGHRA and CDR2 YSYEKL. CDR3 protein: CASNGPWGTEAFF. The CDR3 DNA sequence: TGCGCCAGCAACGGTCCATGGGGCACTGAAGCTTTCTTT.

The rearrangement joins TRBV18 to TRBJ2-5; 10 bases fit TRBD1. The J call is in doubt because the DNA end fits TRBJ2-7 better. Germline V gene lookup returns CDR1 KGHSH and CDR2 LQKENI. The CDR3 runs 14 residues. The CDR3 nucleotides are TGTGCCAGCTCACCATTGGGACAGGGGTACGAGCAGTACTTC. Translating gives CASSPLGQGYEQYF.

J is TRBJ1-1 and V is TRBV18; D perhaps matches TRBD1 (5 bases). Between the trimmed V and J ends, which lost 4 bases and 1 base, there was a span of 10 bases. CDR3 length equals 14 residues. CDR1 and CDR2 from the germline V gene are KGHSH and LQKENI. CDR3 sequence: CASSQQRGNTEAFF. DNA of the CDR3: TGTGCCAGCTCACAACAGAGGGGGAACACTGAAGCTTTCTTT.

CDR3 coding DNA: TGTGCCATCAGTGCCGGGACAGACCACACTGAAGCTTTCTTT. Translation gives CAISAGTDHTEAFF. The chain couples TRBV10-3 to TRBJ1-1; TRBD1 matches at 7 bases. The CDR3 has 14 residues. CDR1 ENHRY and CDR2 SYGVKD come from the germline V gene. J lost 3 bases, V lost 4 bases, and 5 bases had no gene match.

CDR3 nucleotide sequence: TGTGCCAGTAGTATGGACACAGGGGTCGAGCAGTACTTC. Translated, it gives CASSMDTGVEQYF. The rearrangement uses TRBV19 and TRBJ2-7; 7 bases fit TRBD1. J gave up 6 bases and V 3 bases, and 5 bases lay outside the gene matches. Germline CDR1 reads LNHDA; CDR2 reads SQIVND (reference sequence). The CDR3 is 13 amino acids.

The chain recombines TRBV2 with TRBJ1-4; D uncertain. The CDR3 has 12 residues. Germline CDR1 reads SNHLY; CDR2 reads FYNNEI. Trimming took off 1 base at V and 9 bases at J, with 6 bases between the two ends. The CDR3 DNA follows: TGTGCCAGCAGTGAAGGGCGCCAAAAACTGTTTTTT. It translates to CASSEGRQKLFF.

The chain has TRBV11-3 and TRBJ2-7, with D possibly being TRBD1 (5 bases). The CDR3 has 14 residues. Germline V gene data show CDR1 as SGHNT and CDR2 as YENEEA. Trimming removed 3 bases at V and 0 bases at J, with 9 bases between. The CDR3 DNA is TGTGCCAGCAGCTTCTCACAGGCCTCCTACGAGCAGTACTTC. Protein: CASSFSQASYEQYF. The full variable domain, completed using reference TRBV11-3 and TRBJ2-7, is EAGVVQSPRYKIIEKKQPVAFWCNPISGHNTLYWYLQNLGQGPELLIRYENEEAVDDSQLPKDRFSAERLKGVDSTLKIQPAELGDSAVYLCASSFSQASYEQYFGPGTRLTVT.

This CDR3 reads CASRRGGAEKLFF. The CDR3 DNA follows: TGTGCCAGCAGGCGAGGGGGAGCTGAAAAACTGTTTTTT. The chain recombines TRBV7-9 with TRBJ1-4, with D possibly TRBD1 on 6 matching bases. This CDR3 spans 13 amino acids. V was pared by 6 bases and J by 7 bases, with 12 bases between. Germline lookup yields CDR1 SEHNR and CDR2 FQNEAQ (reference sequence).

The genes are TRBV5-1 and TRBJ2-7, with D perhaps TRBD1 (6 bases). Trimming removed 0 bases at V and 4 bases at J, with 8 bases between. CDR1 SGHRS and CDR2 YFSETQ come from the germline V gene. The CDR3 has 13 amino acids. In DNA, the CDR3 is TGCGCCAGCAGCTTGGAGAGGGGGTACGAGCAGTACTTC. As protein: CASSLERGYEQYF.

The chain has TRBV20-1 and TRBJ1-3; D may be TRBD1 (5 bases). Germline V gene data show CDR1 as DFQATT and CDR2 as SNEGSKA (reference sequence). The CDR3 sequence is 11 residues long. V lost 6 bases, J lost 8 bases, and 11 bases lay in between. The CDR3, as DNA: TGCAGTGCCCCAGAGGGGTACACCATATATTTT. This encodes CSAPEGYTIYF.

This clone was counted once. The V gene is TRBV5-1, the J gene TRBJ1-2; D perhaps matches TRBD1 (5 bases). The length of the CDR3 is 15 residues. Germline-derived CDR1 and CDR2 are SGHRS and YFSETQ. The ends were cut back, 4 bases at V and 7 bases at J, with 20 bases in the middle. Written as DNA, the CDR3 is TGCGCCAGCAGCCCAAGGGGCGGACCCCTGGGTGGCTACACCTTC. It is translated as CASSPRGGPLGGYTF.

The V and J genes are TRBV5-1 and TRBJ2-7, with 8 positions matching TRBD2. CDR1 and CDR2 from the germline V gene are SGHRS and YFSETQ. With 4 bases clipped from V and 4 bases from J, the junction kept 10 bases outside the gene matches. This CDR3 is 15 amino acids long. CDR3 amino acids: CASSTPLAAPYEQYF. In nucleotides, the CDR3 is TGCGCCAGCAGCACCCCACTAGCGGCACCTTACGAGCAGTACTTC. The whole variable domain, filled in from reference TRBV5-1 and TRBJ2-7, reads KAGVTQTPRYLIKTRGQQVTLSCSPISGHRSVSWYQQTPGQGLQFLFEYFSETQRNKGNFPGRFSGRQFSNSRSEMNVSTLELGDSALYLCASSTPLAAPYEQYFGPGTRLTVT.

This clone was seen once. This sample includes further DNA sequences coding for the same CDR3. V is TRBV2 and J is TRBJ2-3, with D unresolved. In germline, CDR1 is SNHLY, CDR2 FYNNEI. The CDR3 is 12 amino acids. V dropped 7 bases and J dropped 4 bases, with 9 bases sitting between them. The DNA for the CDR3 is TGTGCCAGCAAGGAAGTCCCAGATACGCAGTATTTT. It specifies CASKEVPDTQYF.